The entry that follows covers one TCR beta chain sequence. Its target is unknown. The length of the CDR3 is 16 residues. Losses at the gene ends were 10 bases for V and 4 bases for J; bases not matched to a gene: 13. Germline V gives CDR1 MNHNY, CDR2 SVGAGI (reference sequence). These data are taken from a study of cytomegalovirus exposure and HLA in healthy donors. The study's findings and limits: According to a later analysis, TCR clusters from the first cohort tended to co-occur in the 110 or so validation repertoires. Roughly 170 TCR beta chains were listed as cytomegalovirus-associated. Confirmation in vitro established that three CMV-associated chains were specific for CMV antigens.

Data came from immunoSEQ multiplex PCR; TCRdb stores just in-frame clones and leaves some out. The table shows 280,000 or so clones, with 70% to 90% occurring only once. The specimen sequenced was PBMCs. The V gene is TRBV6-6, the J gene TRBJ2-7; 13 bases map to TRBD2. The sequence was collected from a woman between 18 and 29 years old in good health and CMV-seronegative. The CDR3, as DNA: TGTGCCATCGCGACCGGTCGGACTAGCGGGAGTTACGAGCAGTACTTC. Translated, it gives CAIATGRTSGSYEQYF.